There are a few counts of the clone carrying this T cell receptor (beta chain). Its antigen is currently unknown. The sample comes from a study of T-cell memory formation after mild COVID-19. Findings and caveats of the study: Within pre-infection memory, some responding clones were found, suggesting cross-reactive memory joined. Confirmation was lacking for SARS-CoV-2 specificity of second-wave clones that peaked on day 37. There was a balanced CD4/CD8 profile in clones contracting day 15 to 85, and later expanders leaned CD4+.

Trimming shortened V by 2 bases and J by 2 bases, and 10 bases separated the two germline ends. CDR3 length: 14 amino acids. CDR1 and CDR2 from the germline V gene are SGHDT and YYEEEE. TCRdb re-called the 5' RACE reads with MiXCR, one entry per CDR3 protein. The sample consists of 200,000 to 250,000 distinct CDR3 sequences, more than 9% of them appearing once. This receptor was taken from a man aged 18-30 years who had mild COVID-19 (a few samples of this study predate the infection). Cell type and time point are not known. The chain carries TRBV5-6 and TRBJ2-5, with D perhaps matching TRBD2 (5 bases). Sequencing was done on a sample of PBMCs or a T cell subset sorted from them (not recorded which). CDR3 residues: CASSFWRGQETQYF. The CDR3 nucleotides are TGTGCCAGCAGCTTCTGGCGCGGGCAAGAGACCCAGTACTTC.